These T cell receptor beta chains were read from a single sample in a study of siplizumab effects on memory and regulatory T cells. Measured with immunoSEQ multiplex PCR; TCRdb has only the in-frame clones, and not every one. The table has 90,000 to 120,000 clones, 93% seen once; the top ten hold approximately 0.6%. The material sequenced was Tregs sorted from blood. These receptor sequences come from a human donor in good health. CDR3s include the opening cysteine and the closing phenylalanine or tryptophan. Fields, in order: V gene, clone size, J gene, CDR3 length, D gene, CDR3 protein, CDR3 DNA. A D gene is named only where the DNA matches it firmly. Rows give clone size only sometimes, using once, few, many, or a class for an expanded clone.

>TRBV14|NA|TRBJ1-2|16|NA
CASSQDRAGQWFRYTF
TGTGCCAGCAGCCAAGATAGGGCAGGTCAATGGTTTCGCTACACCTTC
>TRBV6-5|NA|TRBJ1-1|16|TRBD1
CASSYSGTGRNTEAFF
TGTGCCAGCAGTTACTCCGGGACAGGGAGGAACACTGAAGCTTTCTTT
>TRBV7-9|NA|TRBJ2-1|13|NA
CASELWGNNEQFF
TGTGCCAGCGAGCTTTGGGGGAACAATGAGCAGTTCTTC
>TRBV7-9|NA|TRBJ2-4|11|NA
CASIMGNIQYF
TGTGCCAGCATCATGGGAAACATTCAGTACTTC
>TRBV4-2|NA|TRBJ2-2|17|NA
CASSHWAGAKNTGELFF
TGTGCCAGCAGCCATTGGGCGGGGGCGAAGAACACCGGGGAGCTGTTTTTT
>TRBV6-1|NA|TRBJ2-5|13|TRBD2
CASARGGFETQYF
TGTGCCAGCGCACGGGGGGGCTTTGAGACCCAGTACTTC
>TRBV29-1|NA|TRBJ2-4|13|NA
CSVESGAGNIQYF
TGCAGCGTTGAATCGGGGGCCGGAAACATTCAGTACTTC
>TRBV6-1|once|TRBJ1-6|10|NA
CASSAPPLHF
TGTGCCAGCAGTGCCCCACCCCTCCACTTT
>TRBV9|NA|TRBJ1-2|10|NA
CASSVDIATF
TGTGCCAGCAGCGTAGATATCGCCACCTTC
>TRBV7-3|NA|TRBJ2-1|16|NA
CASSLTGGVAYNEQFF
TGTGCCAGCAGCTTAACGGGGGGAGTAGCCTACAATGAGCAGTTCTTC
>TRBV9|once|TRBJ2-1|13|NA
CASSVLVYNEQFF
TGTGCCAGCAGCGTCCTAGTCTACAATGAGCAGTTCTTC
>TRBV9|once|TRBJ1-2|15|NA
CASSPRGGAGYGYTF
TGTGCCAGCAGCCCGAGGGGGGGCGCCGGCTATGGCTACACCTTC
>TRBV11-2|NA|TRBJ2-7|14|NA
CASSLAAFLYEQYF
TGTGCCAGCAGCTTAGCGGCCTTCCTTTACGAGCAGTACTTC
>TRBV11-2|NA|TRBJ2-7|13|NA
CASSSDRDTEQYF
TGTGCCAGCAGCTCCGACCGGGACACCGAGCAGTACTTC
>TRBV11-3|NA|TRBJ2-1|12|NA
CASGGLYNEQFF
TGTGCCAGTGGGGGCCTTTACAATGAGCAGTTCTTC
>TRBV7-2|NA|TRBJ1-1|13|NA
CASSLDGGTEAFF
TGTGCCAGCAGCTTAGACGGGGGGACTGAAGCTTTCTTT
>TRBV11-3|once|TRBJ1-1|13|NA
CATDFLENTEAFF
TGTGCCACAGATTTTTTAGAGAACACTGAAGCTTTCTTT
>TRBV2|NA|TRBJ2-7|17|TRBD2
CASSGQTSGRGSYEQYF
TGTGCCAGCAGTGGCCAGACTAGCGGGAGAGGGTCCTACGAGCAGTACTTC
>TRBV5-1|NA|TRBJ1-2|16|NA
CASSWTGTSSGYGYTF
TGCGCCAGCAGCTGGACCGGGACATCCTCTGGCTATGGCTACACCTTC
>TRBV6-5|NA|TRBJ1-3|15|NA
CASSYHGTAGNTIYF
TGTGCCAGCAGTTACCACGGGACGGCTGGAAACACCATATATTTT
>TRBV30|NA|TRBJ2-7|12|NA
CAWGLDSYEQYF
TGTGCCTGGGGACTGGACAGCTACGAGCAGTACTTC
>TRBV27|NA|TRBJ1-1|16|TRBD1
CASSSWGQGLNTEAFF
TGTGCCAGCAGTTCCTGGGGACAGGGGCTAAACACTGAAGCTTTCTTT
>TRBV4-1|NA|TRBJ2-7|15|TRBD2
CASSRVGEGGYEQYF
TGCGCCAGCAGCCGGGTGGGGGAGGGCGGCTACGAGCAGTACTTC
>TRBV6-6|NA|TRBJ2-7|14|NA
CASSYVWGTDEQYF
TGTGCCAGCAGTTACGTTTGGGGAACGGACGAGCAGTACTTC
>TRBV4-1|NA|TRBJ1-4|16|NA
CASSLQTDTDMKKLFF
TGCGCCAGCAGCTTACAAACGGACACGGATATGAAAAAACTGTTTTTT
>TRBV7-2|once|TRBJ1-5|14|NA
CASSLVGANQPQHF
TGTGCCAGCAGCTTAGTAGGGGCCAATCAGCCCCAGCATTTT
>TRBV11-1|NA|TRBJ1-2|12|NA
CASSRSGYGYTF
TGTGCCAGCAGCCGATCCGGCTATGGCTACACCTTC
>TRBV7-2|NA|TRBJ1-3|14|NA
CASSSQGPGNTIYF
TGTGCCAGCAGCTCCCAGGGGCCAGGAAACACCATATATTTT
>TRBV5-1|NA|TRBJ2-7|15|TRBD1
CASSFTGDPAYEQYF
TGCGCCAGCAGCTTCACAGGGGACCCGGCCTACGAGCAGTACTTC
>TRBV7-6|NA|TRBJ2-7|15|NA
CASSTRPGQSYEQYF
TGTGCCAGCAGCACCCGCCCTGGACAATCATACGAGCAGTACTTC
>TRBV5-5|NA|TRBJ2-1|13|NA
CASSWGSPNEQFF
TGTGCCAGCAGCTGGGGTAGTCCCAATGAGCAGTTCTTC
>TRBV27|NA|TRBJ2-1|16|NA
CASNSRTVRPINEQFF
TGTGCCAGCAACTCCCGGACAGTTCGGCCCATTAATGAGCAGTTCTTC
>TRBV25-1|NA|TRBJ2-7|14|NA
CASSGRLGGLKQYF
TGTGCCAGCAGTGGCCGACTTGGGGGTTTAAAGCAGTACTTC
>TRBV19|NA|TRBJ1-2|10|NA
CASSMNGYTF
TGTGCCAGTAGCATGAACGGCTACACCTTC
>TRBV7-2|NA|TRBJ2-5|16|TRBD2
CASSTPGTSASWTQYF
TGTGCCAGCAGCACCCCCGGGACTAGCGCCTCTTGGACCCAGTACTTC
>TRBV29-1|NA|TRBJ2-5|12|NA
CSVGRQTETQYF
TGCAGCGTGGGCAGACAGACAGAGACCCAGTACTTC
>TRBV7-2|NA|TRBJ2-2|15|TRBD2
CASSLVAGRTGELFF
TGTGCCAGCAGCTTAGTAGCGGGAAGAACCGGGGAGCTGTTTTTT
>TRBV7-9|NA|TRBJ2-7|14|NA
CASSPPPTSYEQYF
TGTGCCAGCAGCCCCCCCCCGACAAGCTACGAGCAGTACTTC
>TRBV11-2|NA|TRBJ2-5|15|TRBD2
CASSPAGGPRETQYF
TGTGCCAGCAGCCCAGCGGGGGGGCCTCGAGAGACCCAGTACTTC
>TRBV7-9|NA|TRBJ1-1|13|NA
CASSLSQNTEAFF
TGTGCCAGCAGCTTATCACAAAACACTGAAGCTTTCTTT
>TRBV9|NA|TRBJ1-2|13|TRBD1
CASSPGGGYGYTF
TGTGCCAGCAGCCCAGGGGGCGGCTATGGCTACACCTTC
>TRBV4-3|NA|TRBJ1-1|15|TRBD1
CASSRQQGANTEAFF
TGCGCCAGCAGCCGTCAACAGGGGGCCAACACTGAAGCTTTCTTT
>TRBV7-3|NA|TRBJ2-5|13|NA
CASSASWGETQYF
TGTGCCAGCAGCGCCTCCTGGGGGGAGACCCAGTACTTC
>TRBV7-8|NA|TRBJ2-7|15|TRBD1
CASSWNRGLSGEQYF
TGTGCCAGCAGCTGGAACAGGGGGCTATCAGGCGAGCAGTACTTC
>TRBV10-3|NA|TRBJ1-3|18|TRBD1
CAISERTGGAALGNTIYF
TGTGCCATCAGTGAGAGGACAGGGGGCGCGGCCCTGGGAAACACCATATATTTT
>TRBV7-7|NA|TRBJ2-4|15|NA
CASSYGTAGENIQYF
TGTGCTAGCAGCTATGGGACCGCGGGTGAAAACATTCAGTACTTC
>TRBV14|few|TRBJ1-1|13|NA
CASSPYPGTEAFF
TGTGCCAGCAGCCCATACCCGGGCACTGAAGCTTTCTTT
>TRBV5-1|NA|TRBJ1-6|18|TRBD1
CASSLTGGKSSYNSPLHF
TGCGCCAGCAGCCTGACAGGGGGAAAAAGCTCCTATAATTCACCCCTCCACTTT
>TRBV10-3|once|TRBJ1-2|14|TRBD1
CAIRPERTGNGYTF
TGTGCCATCAGGCCCGAAAGGACAGGGAATGGCTACACCTTC
>TRBV10-3|NA|TRBJ2-5|13|TRBD1
CAIDGTGPETQYF
TGTGCCATCGACGGGACAGGGCCAGAGACCCAGTACTTC